Presented here are 28 T cell receptor beta chains from one specimen sequenced in a study of OX40 agonist ivuxolimab in advanced cancers. Receptor amplification or capture employed the immunoSEQ multiplex PCR assay. TCRdb took over this immuneACCESS table, retaining in-frame rearrangements with V and J assigned. Such tables are incomplete; in checked studies, under half of the missing clones stem from an unresolved V gene, and the remainder is unexplained. This sample gives more than 40,000 clones in total; roughly 88% of them show up just once. Clones ranked in the top ten supply less than 3.5% of the sample. This material consisted of CD4+ or CD8+ T cells sorted from blood, taken in a trial of the OX40 agonist ivuxolimab. These receptors were obtained from an adult with an advanced solid tumor such as melanoma, head and neck, liver or kidney cancer.

The chain combines TRBV9 with TRBJ2-7, with 7 bases identical to TRBD1. Unmatched junction bases numbered 4, after V lost 2 bases and J lost 2 bases. This CDR3 region has 14 residues. Germline CDR1 reads SGDLS; CDR2 reads YYNGEE. In DNA, the CDR3 is TGTGCCAGCAGCGTTTCGGGACAGCCCTACGAGCAGTACTTC. As protein: CASSVSGQPYEQYF.

The J gene is TRBJ2-7, the V gene TRBV28, with 9 bases identical to TRBD2. V was clipped by 7 bases and J by 1 base; unmatched bases: 2. The germline CDR1 and CDR2 sequences are MDHEN and SYDVKM. This CDR3 contains 13 residues. The CDR3 DNA reads TGTGCCAGCACCGCGGGAGGGTCCTACGAGCAGTACTTC. Translation gives CASTAGGSYEQYF.

V is TRBV6-1 and J is TRBJ2-2; the D call may be TRBD1 or TRBD2 (5 bases each). Trimming pared 6 bases from V and 7 bases from J, leaving 9 bases between. The CDR3 sequence is 12 residues long. Germline CDR1 MNHNS, CDR2 SASEGT. CDR3 in amino acids: CASRGDLGELFF. The CDR3 DNA reads TGTGCCAGCAGGGGGGACCTCGGGGAGCTGTTTTTT.

The gene calls are TRBV28 and TRBJ1-2; D gene ambiguous. V was clipped by 4 bases and J by 3 bases, with 6 bases between them. The CDR3 runs 12 residues. Germline CDR1 is MDHEN and CDR2 is SYDVKM. CDR3 bases: TGTGCCAGCAGTTCGGGGTACTATGGCTACACCTTC. Residues: CASSSGYYGYTF.

The V gene is TRBV6-5, the J gene TRBJ1-5; a weak D match, TRBD1 (5 bases). Germline CDR1 MNHEY, CDR2 SVGAGI. V gave up 5 bases and J gave up 0 bases, with 11 bases separating them. The CDR3 contains 15 residues. Written as DNA, the CDR3 is TGTGCCAGCAGTCCCACAGGAATTAGCAATCAGCCCCAGCATTTT. Protein product: CASSPTGISNQPQHF.

This clone was recorded a few times. This chain links TRBV19 with TRBJ2-1; 12 bases are shared with TRBD2. The CDR3 has 15 amino acids. J was trimmed by 10 bases and V by 5 bases; bases with no gene match: 9. Germline V gene data show CDR1 as LNHDA and CDR2 as SQIVND (reference sequence). The CDR3 loop reads CASSPLAGGPMEQFF. For the CDR3, the DNA is TGTGCCAGTAGTCCACTAGCGGGGGGTCCCATGGAGCAGTTCTTC.

The chain recombines TRBV7-6 with TRBJ2-1, with D possibly matching TRBD1 (5 bases). Trimming shortened V by 3 bases and J by 4 bases, and 10 bases separated the two germline ends. The CDR3 is 14 amino acids. The germline V gene has CDR1 SGHVS and CDR2 FNYEAQ. Here the CDR3 reads CASSFQGIYNEQFF. The CDR3 nucleotides read TGTGCCAGCAGCTTCCAGGGTATTTACAATGAGCAGTTCTTC.

V gene TRBV5-4 combines with J gene TRBJ1-3, with 8 bases fitting TRBD1. The trim removed 4 bases at V and 3 bases at J, leaving 6 bases unmatched. This CDR3 has 15 amino acids. CDR1 is SGHNT, CDR2 YYREEE, per germline (reference sequence). Here the CDR3 DNA reads TGTGCCAGCAGCGTTCAGGGGGCGCGTGGAAACACCATATATTTT. It specifies CASSVQGARGNTIYF.

V and J are TRBV28 and TRBJ2-7; D ambiguous. Germline V gives CDR1 MDHEN, CDR2 SYDVKM. The CDR3 contains 14 residues. Trimming cost V 5 bases and J 3 bases, with 14 bases left between them. The CDR3 is CASSLTAAIYEQYF. CDR3 nucleotides: TGTGCCAGCAGTCTCACCGCAGCCATCTACGAGCAGTACTTC.

The chain couples TRBV27 to TRBJ2-5, with D maybe TRBD2 (6 bases). This CDR3 region has 15 residues. V shed 6 bases and J shed 5 bases, with 19 bases lying between them. Germline V gene lookup returns CDR1 MNHEY and CDR2 SMNVEV (reference sequence). The CDR3 is CASSTNPLGRETQYF. CDR3 DNA sequence: TGTGCCAGCAGCACCAACCCTTTGGGGAGGGAGACCCAGTACTTC.

This chain links TRBV6-5 with TRBJ2-2; D may be TRBD2 (7 bases). Trimming shortened V by 0 bases and J by 5 bases, and 10 bases separated the two germline ends. Germline values: CDR1 MNHEY, CDR2 SVGAGI. The CDR3 extends over 15 amino acids. CDR3 DNA sequence: TGTGCCAGCAGTTACTCCGGGGGGCGAACCGGGGAGCTGTTTTTT. Amino acid sequence: CASSYSGGRTGELFF.

V usage is TRBV28 and J usage is TRBJ2-7, with 7 bases that match TRBD1. Trimming removed 6 bases from V and 2 bases from J; junction bases left unmatched: 7. The CDR3 spans 14 residues. Germline V CDR1 and CDR2: MDHEN, SYDVKM. The CDR3 sequence is CASSVPGTAYEQYF. The CDR3 DNA follows: TGTGCCAGCAGCGTACCCGGGACAGCCTACGAGCAGTACTTC.

The rearrangement links TRBV6-5 to TRBJ1-6, with 7 bases identical to TRBD1. Germline trimming cut 6 bases from V and 10 bases from J; bases unmatched to any gene: 9. CDR1 MNHEY and CDR2 SVGAGI come from the germline V gene. CDR3 length equals 14 residues. DNA for the CDR3: TGTGCCAGCAGCAGACAGGGAAAGGGATCACCCCTCCACTTT. As protein: CASSRQGKGSPLHF.

This chain connects TRBV7-2 to TRBJ2-3, with TRBD2 identical over 11 bases. The CDR3 sequence is 16 residues long. Germline CDR1 SGHTA, CDR2 FQGNSA. Losses at the gene ends were 3 bases for V and 4 bases for J; bases not matched to a gene: 6. CDR3 loop: CASSFSGGAQSDTQYF. CDR3 DNA sequence: TGTGCCAGCAGCTTTAGCGGGGGGGCCCAGTCAGATACGCAGTATTTT.

The chain employs TRBV10-3 and TRBJ2-7; unclear D gene. The CDR3 covers 11 residues. V was cut by 2 bases and J by 3 bases, with 2 bases left in between. Germline V gene sequence: CDR1 ENHRY, CDR2 SYGVKD. CDR3 in amino acids: CAISENYEQYF. In nucleotides, the CDR3 is TGTGCCATCAGTGAGAACTACGAGCAGTACTTC.

V is TRBV18 and J is TRBJ2-3; D perhaps matches TRBD1 (6 bases). The V gene's germline CDR1 is KGHSH and CDR2 LQKENI. The CDR3 contains 15 residues. V was shortened by 0 bases and J by 4 bases, with 11 bases between the two germline ends. In nucleotides, the CDR3 is TGTGCCAGCTCACCACCCTCACAGGGCGCAGATACGCAGTATTTT. Amino acids: CASSPPSQGADTQYF.

This chain uses TRBV18 with TRBJ1-4, with D unclear. This CDR3 has 14 amino acids. Germline-derived CDR1 and CDR2 are KGHSH and LQKENI. V lost 6 bases, J lost 0 bases, and 8 bases lay in between. The CDR3 DNA is TGTGCCAGCTCGATCATTTCAACTAATGAAAAACTGTTTTTT. It codes for CASSIISTNEKLFF.

The rearrangement joins TRBV28 to TRBJ2-7; TRBD2 matches at 12 bases. The CDR3 covers 16 residues. V lost 2 bases and J lost 5; bases outside the gene matches: 7. Germline lookup yields CDR1 MDHEN and CDR2 SYDVKM. CDR3 residues: CASSLLAGGQANEQYF. CDR3 bases: TGTGCCAGCAGTTTACTAGCGGGAGGGCAGGCGAACGAGCAGTACTTC.

CDR3 region: CSVRGADSGETQYF. The CDR3 DNA follows: TGCAGCGTTCGAGGGGCGGATTCGGGGGAGACCCAGTACTTC. The gene calls are TRBV29-1 and TRBJ2-5; D is tentatively TRBD1 or TRBD2 (5 bases each). Germline V gene lookup returns CDR1 SQVTM and CDR2 ANQGSEA. This CDR3 is 14 amino acids long. The V gene lost 5 bases and the J gene lost 5 bases, with 18 bases spanning the gap.

The chain combines TRBV19 with TRBJ2-1; TRBD2 is a possible D gene (6 bases). Looked up from germline, CDR1 is LNHDA and CDR2 is SQIVND (reference sequence). The germline V and J ends were trimmed by 5 bases and 7 bases, with 15 bases remaining between them. The CDR3 runs to 14 residues. The CDR3 loop reads CASSYGGGANEQFF. The CDR3 nucleotides are TGTGCCAGTAGTTACGGAGGAGGGGCAAATGAGCAGTTCTTC.

The rearrangement joins TRBV6-5 to TRBJ1-1; D unclear. This CDR3 has 14 amino acids. Germline-derived CDR1 and CDR2 are MNHEY and SVGAGI. V lost 0 bases, J lost 1 base, and 6 bases lay in between. CDR3 sequence (DNA): TGTGCCAGCAGTTACTCGTTAGCGAACACTGAAGCTTTCTTT. Amino acid sequence: CASSYSLANTEAFF.

This chain uses TRBV30 with TRBJ2-1; 8 nucleotides align to TRBD2. Unmatched junction bases numbered 5, after V lost 0 bases and J lost 4 bases. The germline gives CDR1 GTSNPN, CDR2 SVGIG (reference sequence). This CDR3 spans 15 amino acids. For the CDR3, the DNA is TGTGCCTGGAGTGTACAGAGCGGGAGATACAATGAGCAGTTCTTC. The encoded protein is CAWSVQSGRYNEQFF.

The sample holds one count of this clone. The chain's CDR3 is CASSPRGPETQYF. As DNA, the CDR3 is TGTGCCAGCAGCCCCAGGGGGCCAGAGACCCAGTACTTC. The rearrangement links TRBV7-9 to TRBJ2-5, with TRBD1 matching 8 bases. CDR1 and CDR2 from the germline V gene are SEHNR and FQNEAQ (reference sequence). This CDR3 contains 13 residues. The V segment lost 5 bases and the J segment 4 bases; nucleotides outside the gene matches: 3.

The CDR3 nucleotides read TGTGCCAGTCCCCGGGGCTCTGGGGCCAACGTCCTGACTTTC. It specifies CASPRGSGANVLTF. V usage is TRBV5-6 and J usage is TRBJ2-6; D might be TRBD2 (5 bases). The CDR3 runs to 14 residues. V was cut by 8 bases and J by 0 bases, with 9 bases left in between. Per germline, CDR1 SGHDT and CDR2 YYEEEE.

The rearrangement links TRBV28 to TRBJ1-2; D is uncertain. The CDR3 loop spans 14 amino acids. Germline CDR1 and CDR2: MDHEN and SYDVKM. Between the trimmed V and J ends, which lost 7 bases and 1 base, there was a span of 13 bases. CDR3 in DNA: TGTGCCAGCACCCTTCTAGGTGATAACTATGGCTACACCTTC. It encodes CASTLLGDNYGYTF.

This sequence joins TRBV9 and TRBJ2-1; TRBD2 matches at 7 bases. Germline V lookup: CDR1 SGDLS, CDR2 YYNGEE. CDR3 length: 15 amino acids. With 0 bases clipped from V and 4 bases from J, the junction kept 4 bases outside the gene matches. CDR3 loop: CASSVGTSAYNEQFF. CDR3 bases: TGTGCCAGCAGCGTAGGCACTAGCGCATACAATGAGCAGTTCTTC.

This chain connects TRBV27 to TRBJ2-4; 13 bases align to TRBD2. This CDR3 is built from 19 residues. The junction had 10 bases not matched to a gene; V was cut back by 5 bases and J by 0 bases. Germline V gene lookup returns CDR1 MNHEY and CDR2 SMNVEV (reference sequence). CDR3 sequence reads: CASSPQRTSGGLAKNIQYF. CDR3 nucleotide sequence: TGTGCCAGCAGTCCCCAAAGGACTAGCGGGGGTTTAGCCAAAAACATTCAGTACTTC.

V gene TRBV9 combines with J gene TRBJ2-3, with D possibly TRBD2 on 5 matching bases. CDR1 and CDR2 from the germline V gene are SGDLS and YYNGEE. The V end was cut by 0 bases, the J end by 3 bases, with 14 bases between. The CDR3 contains 16 residues. CDR3 bases: TGTGCCAGCAGCGTAGCCTTCGCAGGAGGAACAGATACGCAGTATTTT. This sequence encodes CASSVAFAGGTDTQYF.